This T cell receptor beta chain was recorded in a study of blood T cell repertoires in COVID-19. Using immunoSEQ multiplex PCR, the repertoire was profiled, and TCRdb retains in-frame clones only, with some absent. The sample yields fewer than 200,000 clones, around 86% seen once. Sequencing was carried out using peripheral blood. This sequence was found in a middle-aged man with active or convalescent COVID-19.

The CDR3: CASSKSGTGPERQPKDTGELFF. CDR3 coding DNA: TGTGCCAGTAGTAAGTCAGGGACAGGGCCTGAACGACAACCAAAAGACACCGGGGAGCTGTTTTTT. This sequence joins TRBV2 and TRBJ2-2; 9 nucleotides line up with TRBD1. J was trimmed by 3 bases and V by 9 bases; bases with no gene match: 29. Germline V lookup: CDR1 SNHLY, CDR2 FYNNEI. This CDR3 is built from 22 residues.